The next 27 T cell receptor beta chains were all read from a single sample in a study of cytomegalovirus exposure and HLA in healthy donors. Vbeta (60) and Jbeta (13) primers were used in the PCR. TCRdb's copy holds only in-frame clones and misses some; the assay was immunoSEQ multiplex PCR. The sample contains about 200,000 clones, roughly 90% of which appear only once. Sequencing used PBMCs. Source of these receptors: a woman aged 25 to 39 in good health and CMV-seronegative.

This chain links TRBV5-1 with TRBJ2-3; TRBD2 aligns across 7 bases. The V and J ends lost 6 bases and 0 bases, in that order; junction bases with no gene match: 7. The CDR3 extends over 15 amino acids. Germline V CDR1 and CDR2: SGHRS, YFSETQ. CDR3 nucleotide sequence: TGCGCCAGCACCCTACTAGCGACTAGCACAGATACGCAGTATTTT. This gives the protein CASTLLATSTDTQYF.

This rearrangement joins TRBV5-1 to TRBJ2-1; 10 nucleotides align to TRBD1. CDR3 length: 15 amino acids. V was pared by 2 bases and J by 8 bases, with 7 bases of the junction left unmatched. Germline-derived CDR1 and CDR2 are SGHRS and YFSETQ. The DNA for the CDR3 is TGCGCCAGCAGCTTAGGGAGACAGGGGGCGGATGAGCAGTTCTTC. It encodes CASSLGRQGADEQFF.

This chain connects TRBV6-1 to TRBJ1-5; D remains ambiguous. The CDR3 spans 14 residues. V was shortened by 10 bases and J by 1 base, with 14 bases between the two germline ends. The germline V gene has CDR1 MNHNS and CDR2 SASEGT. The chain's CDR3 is CATKDGVSNQPQHF. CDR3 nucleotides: TGTGCCACTAAAGACGGGGTCAGCAATCAGCCCCAGCATTTT.

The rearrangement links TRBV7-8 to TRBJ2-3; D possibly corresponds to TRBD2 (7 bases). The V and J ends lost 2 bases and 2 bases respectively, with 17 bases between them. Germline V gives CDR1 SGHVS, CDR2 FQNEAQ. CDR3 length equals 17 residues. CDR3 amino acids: CASSLYGFRGATDTQYF. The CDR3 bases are TGTGCCAGCAGCTTATACGGTTTTCGGGGGGCCACAGATACGCAGTATTTT. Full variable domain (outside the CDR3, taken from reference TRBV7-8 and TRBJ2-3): GAGVSQSPRYKVAKRGQDVALRCDPISGHVSLFWYQQALGQGPEFLTYFQNEAQLDKSGLPSDRFFAERPEGSVSTLKIQRTQQEDSAVYLCASSLYGFRGATDTQYFGPGTRLTVL.

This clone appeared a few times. CDR3 DNA: TGTGCCAGCAGCCAAATGGTGGCTAGCTCTACATCAGATACGCAGTATTTT. The encoded protein is CASSQMVASSTSDTQYF. This sequence joins TRBV28 and TRBJ2-3; a weak D match, TRBD2 (5 bases). This CDR3 region has 17 residues. The germline gives CDR1 MDHEN, CDR2 SYDVKM. The ends were cut back, 6 bases at V and 4 bases at J, with 23 bases in the middle. Full variable domain (rest looked up from reference TRBV28 and TRBJ2-3): DVKVTQSSRYLVKRTGEKVFLECVQDMDHENMFWYRQDPGLGLRLIYFSYDVKMKEKGDIPEGYSVSREKKERFSLILESASTNQTSMYLCASSQMVASSTSDTQYFGPGTRLTVL.

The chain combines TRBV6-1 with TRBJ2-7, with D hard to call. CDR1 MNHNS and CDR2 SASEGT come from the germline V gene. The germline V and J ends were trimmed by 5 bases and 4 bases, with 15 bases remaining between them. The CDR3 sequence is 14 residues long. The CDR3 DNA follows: TGTGCCAGCAGTACCCGACTTATCCTTTACGAGCAGTACTTC. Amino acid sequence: CASSTRLILYEQYF.

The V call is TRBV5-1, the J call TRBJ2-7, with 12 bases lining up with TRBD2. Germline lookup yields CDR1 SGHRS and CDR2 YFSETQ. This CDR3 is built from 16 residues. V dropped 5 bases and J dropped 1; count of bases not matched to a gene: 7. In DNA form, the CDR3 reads TGCGCCAGCAGTTTGCGACTAGCGGGGGTGTCCTACGAGCAGTACTTC. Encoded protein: CASSLRLAGVSYEQYF.

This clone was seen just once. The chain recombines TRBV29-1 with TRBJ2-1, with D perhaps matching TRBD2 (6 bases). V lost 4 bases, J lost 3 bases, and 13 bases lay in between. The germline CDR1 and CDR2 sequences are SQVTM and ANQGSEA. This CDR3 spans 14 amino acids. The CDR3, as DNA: TGCAGCGTTGGACCCCAGCGGGTCTACAATGAGCAGTTCTTC. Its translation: CSVGPQRVYNEQFF.

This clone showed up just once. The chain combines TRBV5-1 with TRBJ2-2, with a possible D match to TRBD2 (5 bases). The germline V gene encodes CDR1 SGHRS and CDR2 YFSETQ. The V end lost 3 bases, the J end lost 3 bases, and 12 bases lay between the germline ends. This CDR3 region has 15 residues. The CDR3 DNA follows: TGCGCCAGCAGCTCCCAAGTCGGGGACACCGGGGAGCTGTTTTTT. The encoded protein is CASSSQVGDTGELFF.

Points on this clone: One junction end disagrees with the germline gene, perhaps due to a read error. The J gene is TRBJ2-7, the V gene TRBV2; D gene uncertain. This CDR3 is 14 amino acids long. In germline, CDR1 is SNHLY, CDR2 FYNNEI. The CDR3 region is CASTRSATSHEQYF. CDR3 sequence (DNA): TGTGCCAGCACGAGGTCGGCAACCTCCCACGAGCAGTACTTC.

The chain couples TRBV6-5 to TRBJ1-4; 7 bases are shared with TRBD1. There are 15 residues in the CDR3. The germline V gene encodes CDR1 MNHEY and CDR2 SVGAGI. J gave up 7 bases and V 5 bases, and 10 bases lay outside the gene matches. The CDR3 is CASSRNHRGGEKLFF. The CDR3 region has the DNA TGTGCCAGCAGTCGCAATCACAGGGGTGGTGAAAAACTGTTTTTT.

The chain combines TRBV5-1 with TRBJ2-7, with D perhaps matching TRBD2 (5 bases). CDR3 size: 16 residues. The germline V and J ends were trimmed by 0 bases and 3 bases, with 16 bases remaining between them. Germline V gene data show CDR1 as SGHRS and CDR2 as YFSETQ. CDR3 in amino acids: CASSLAVAGEGYEQYF. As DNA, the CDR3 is TGCGCCAGCAGCTTGGCGGTTGCAGGAGAGGGCTACGAGCAGTACTTC. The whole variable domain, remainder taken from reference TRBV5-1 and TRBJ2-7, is KAGVTQTPRYLIKTRGQQVTLSCSPISGHRSVSWYQQTPGQGLQFLFEYFSETQRNKGNFPGRFSGRQFSNSRSEMNVSTLELGDSALYLCASSLAVAGEGYEQYFGPGTRLTVT.

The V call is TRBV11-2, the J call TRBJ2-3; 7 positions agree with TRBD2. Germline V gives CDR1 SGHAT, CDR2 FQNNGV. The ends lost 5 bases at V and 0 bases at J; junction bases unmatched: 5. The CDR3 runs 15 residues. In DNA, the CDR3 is TGTGCCAGCAGCGTCGGGGGGATGAGCACAGATACGCAGTATTTT. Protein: CASSVGGMSTDTQYF.

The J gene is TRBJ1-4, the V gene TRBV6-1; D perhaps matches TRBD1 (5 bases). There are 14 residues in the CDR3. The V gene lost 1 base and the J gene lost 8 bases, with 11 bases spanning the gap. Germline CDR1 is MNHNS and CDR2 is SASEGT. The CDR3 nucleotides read TGTGCCAGCAGTGAAGGGGGGACTGGGGAAAAACTGTTTTTT. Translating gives CASSEGGTGEKLFF.

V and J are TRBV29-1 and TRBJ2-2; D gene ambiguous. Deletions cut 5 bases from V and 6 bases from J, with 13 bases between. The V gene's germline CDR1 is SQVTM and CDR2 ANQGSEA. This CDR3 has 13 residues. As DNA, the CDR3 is TGCAGCGTTCGAGTCGCATCCGCCGGGGAGCTGTTTTTT. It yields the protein CSVRVASAGELFF.

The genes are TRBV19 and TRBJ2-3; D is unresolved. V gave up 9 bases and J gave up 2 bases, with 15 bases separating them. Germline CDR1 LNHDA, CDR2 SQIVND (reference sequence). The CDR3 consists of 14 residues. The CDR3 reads CASSPAANTDTQYF. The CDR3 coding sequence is TGTGCCAGCAGTCCGGCGGCCAACACAGATACGCAGTATTTT. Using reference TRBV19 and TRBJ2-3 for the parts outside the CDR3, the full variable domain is DGGITQSPKYLFRKEGQNVTLSCEQNLNHDAMYWYRQDPGQGLRLIYYSQIVNDFQKGDIAEGYSVSREKKESFPLTVTSAQKNPTAFYLCASSPAANTDTQYFGPGTRLTVL.

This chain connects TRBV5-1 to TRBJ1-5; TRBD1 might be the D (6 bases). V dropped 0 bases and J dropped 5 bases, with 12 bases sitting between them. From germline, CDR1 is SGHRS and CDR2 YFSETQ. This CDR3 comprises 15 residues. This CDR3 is CASSLGFGGDQPQHF. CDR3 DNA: TGCGCCAGCAGCTTGGGGTTTGGGGGCGATCAGCCCCAGCATTTT. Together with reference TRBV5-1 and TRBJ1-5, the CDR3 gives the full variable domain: KAGVTQTPRYLIKTRGQQVTLSCSPISGHRSVSWYQQTPGQGLQFLFEYFSETQRNKGNFPGRFSGRQFSNSRSEMNVSTLELGDSALYLCASSLGFGGDQPQHFGDGTRLSIL.

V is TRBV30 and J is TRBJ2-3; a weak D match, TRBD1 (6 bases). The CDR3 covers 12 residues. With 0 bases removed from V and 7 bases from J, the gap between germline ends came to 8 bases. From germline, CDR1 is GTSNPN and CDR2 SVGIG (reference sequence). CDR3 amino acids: CAWSVGGYTQYF. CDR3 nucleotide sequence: TGTGCCTGGAGTGTAGGGGGATATACGCAGTATTTT.

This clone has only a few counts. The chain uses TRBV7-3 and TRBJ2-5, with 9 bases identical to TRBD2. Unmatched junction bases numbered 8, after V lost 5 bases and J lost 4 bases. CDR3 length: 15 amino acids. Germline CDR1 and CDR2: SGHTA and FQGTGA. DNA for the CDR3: TGTGCCAGCAGCCCGGGACTAGCCCTTGGAGAGACCCAGTACTTC. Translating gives CASSPGLALGETQYF.

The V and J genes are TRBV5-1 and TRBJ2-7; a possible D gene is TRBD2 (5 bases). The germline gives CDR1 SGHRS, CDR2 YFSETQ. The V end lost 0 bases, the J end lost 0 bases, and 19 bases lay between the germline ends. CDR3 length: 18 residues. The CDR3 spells CASSLGWERSTFSYEQYF. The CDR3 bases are TGCGCCAGCAGCTTGGGGTGGGAGCGGAGCACCTTCTCCTACGAGCAGTACTTC.

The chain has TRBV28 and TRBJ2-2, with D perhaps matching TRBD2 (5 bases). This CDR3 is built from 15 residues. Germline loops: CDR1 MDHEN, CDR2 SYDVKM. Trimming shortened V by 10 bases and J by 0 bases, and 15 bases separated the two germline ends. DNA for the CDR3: TGTGCCACCAAGGAAGCACTAGCGAACACCGGGGAGCTGTTTTTT. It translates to CATKEALANTGELFF.

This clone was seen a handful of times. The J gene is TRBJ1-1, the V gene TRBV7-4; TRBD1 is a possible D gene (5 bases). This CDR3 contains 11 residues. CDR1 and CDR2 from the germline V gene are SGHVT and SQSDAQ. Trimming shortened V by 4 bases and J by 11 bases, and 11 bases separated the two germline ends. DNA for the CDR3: TGTGCCAGCAGCTCGGGACTAAACGCTTTCTTT. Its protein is CASSSGLNAFF.

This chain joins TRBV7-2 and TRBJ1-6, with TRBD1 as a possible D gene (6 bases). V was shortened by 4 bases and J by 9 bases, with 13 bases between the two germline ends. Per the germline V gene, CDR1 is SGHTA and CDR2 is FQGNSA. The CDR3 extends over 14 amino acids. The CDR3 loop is CASSSQGSASPLHF. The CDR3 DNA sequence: TGTGCCAGCAGCTCGCAGGGGTCAGCTTCACCCCTCCACTTT.

CDR3 sequence: CASSLRQGQETQYF. In DNA, the CDR3 is TGTGCCAGCAGTTTACGACAGGGCCAAGAGACCCAGTACTTC. The V call is TRBV27, the J call TRBJ2-5; the match to TRBD1 covers 7 bases. The CDR3 totals 14 residues. V shed 2 bases and J 1 base; nucleotides not matched to a gene: 1. Germline V lookup: CDR1 MNHEY, CDR2 SMNVEV (reference sequence).

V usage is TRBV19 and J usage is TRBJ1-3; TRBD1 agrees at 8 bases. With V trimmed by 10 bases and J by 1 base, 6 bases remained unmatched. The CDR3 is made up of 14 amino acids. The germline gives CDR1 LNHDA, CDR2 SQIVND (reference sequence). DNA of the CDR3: TGTGCCACCGGACAGGGCCTTTCTGGAAACACCATATATTTT. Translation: CATGQGLSGNTIYF.

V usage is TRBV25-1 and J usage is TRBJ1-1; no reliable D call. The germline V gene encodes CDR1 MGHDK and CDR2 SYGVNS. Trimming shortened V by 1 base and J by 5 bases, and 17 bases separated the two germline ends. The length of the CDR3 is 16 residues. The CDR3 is CASSEFSLAGMTEAFF. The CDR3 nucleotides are TGTGCCAGCAGTGAATTCTCCCTGGCGGGGATGACTGAAGCTTTCTTT.

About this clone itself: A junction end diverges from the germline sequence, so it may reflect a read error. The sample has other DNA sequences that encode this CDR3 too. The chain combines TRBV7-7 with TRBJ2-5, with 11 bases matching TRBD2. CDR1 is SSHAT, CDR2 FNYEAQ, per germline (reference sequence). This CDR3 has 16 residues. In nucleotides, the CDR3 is TGTGCTAGCAGCTTAGCCCTAGCGGGAGGACGAGAGACCCAGTACTTC. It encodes CASSLALAGGRETQYF.